Listed below are T cell receptor beta chains from one sample, sequenced in a study of CD8+CD57+ T cells in acquired aplastic anemia. TCRdb independently ran MiXCR on the reads; one entry per CDR3 protein. The table lists 40,000 to 45,000 distinct CDR3 sequences, approximately 67% of them singletons. The sample was sorted CD4+, CD8+, or CD8+CD57+ T cells (not recorded which) from PBMCs. The source of these receptors is a human donor in good health, serving as a control. The conserved cysteine and the conserved F or W are not part of the CDR3 here. Each record gives: CDR3 protein, V gene, J gene.

ASSYIRGGGVLQSTDTQY,TRBV6-2/TRBV6-3,TRBJ2-3
ASTPEGPTDTQY,TRBV25-1,TRBJ2-3
ASSREDRGYGYT,TRBV5-1,TRBJ1-2
ASSTQANGDTQY,TRBV19,TRBJ2-3
ASNQGASGTQY,TRBV2,TRBJ2-5
SARWEGHGYT,TRBV20-1,TRBJ1-2
AISDRTSNEQF,TRBV10-3,TRBJ2-1
AISTNYEQY,TRBV10-3,TRBJ2-7
ASSVLGMNTEAF,TRBV2,TRBJ1-1
ASSRTGGGETQY,TRBV25-1,TRBJ2-5
AISEWSNEQF,TRBV10-3,TRBJ2-1
SARDLGVNYGYT,TRBV20-1,TRBJ1-2
ATKSVQPQH,TRBV15,TRBJ1-5
ASSVSVGEQF,TRBV2,TRBJ2-1
SARGTAFP,TRBV20-1,TRBJ2-3
ASRTGDSPLH,TRBV3-1,TRBJ1-6
ASSLGGVYGNQPQH,TRBV5-1,TRBJ1-5
ASSRTGTQETQY,TRBV28,TRBJ2-5
ASSSTGGPEAF,TRBV7-2,TRBJ1-1
ASSLRQANTGELF,TRBV7-2,TRBJ2-2
AISESRDQPQH,TRBV2,TRBJ1-5
ASSSSINYGYT,TRBV7-2,TRBJ1-2
ASSQDFASWETQY,TRBV4-3,TRBJ2-5
ATSPRGSYEQY,TRBV24-1,TRBJ2-7
ATSETPGTAAGELF,TRBV24-1,TRBJ2-2
ASQDRGQETQY,TRBV7-8,TRBJ2-5